Here is one T cell receptor (beta chain) with its context. The antigen remains undetermined. The data stem from a study of early T cells in non-severe SARS-CoV-2 infection. Study details: Bulk RNA from unsorted whole blood was sequenced; chains were unpaired.

Whole-study findings and limits: Matching results from VDJdb favored anti-spike CD8 responses, leaving private and CD4 specificities undetected.

The CDR3 length is 16 residues. Germline lookup yields CDR1 ENHRY and CDR2 SYGVKD. Trimming took off 6 bases at V and 4 bases at J, with 18 bases between the two ends. Individual cDNA molecules received unique molecular identifiers. TCRdb re-derived calls from the 5' RACE reads in MiXCR, one entry per CDR3 protein. The sample carries tens of thousands of distinct CDR3 sequences, around 9.1% recorded once. The sequencing used whole blood, collected at baseline. The V call is TRBV10-3, the J call TRBJ1-4, with D possibly TRBD1 on 5 matching bases. This TCR came from an adult who was a healthcare worker with PCR-confirmed SARS-CoV-2 infection or an uninfected control (not recorded which). CDR3 in amino acids: CAISPLGTGNNEKLFF. The CDR3 coding sequence is TGTGCCATCAGCCCACTAGGGACGGGAAATAATGAAAAACTGTTTTTT.